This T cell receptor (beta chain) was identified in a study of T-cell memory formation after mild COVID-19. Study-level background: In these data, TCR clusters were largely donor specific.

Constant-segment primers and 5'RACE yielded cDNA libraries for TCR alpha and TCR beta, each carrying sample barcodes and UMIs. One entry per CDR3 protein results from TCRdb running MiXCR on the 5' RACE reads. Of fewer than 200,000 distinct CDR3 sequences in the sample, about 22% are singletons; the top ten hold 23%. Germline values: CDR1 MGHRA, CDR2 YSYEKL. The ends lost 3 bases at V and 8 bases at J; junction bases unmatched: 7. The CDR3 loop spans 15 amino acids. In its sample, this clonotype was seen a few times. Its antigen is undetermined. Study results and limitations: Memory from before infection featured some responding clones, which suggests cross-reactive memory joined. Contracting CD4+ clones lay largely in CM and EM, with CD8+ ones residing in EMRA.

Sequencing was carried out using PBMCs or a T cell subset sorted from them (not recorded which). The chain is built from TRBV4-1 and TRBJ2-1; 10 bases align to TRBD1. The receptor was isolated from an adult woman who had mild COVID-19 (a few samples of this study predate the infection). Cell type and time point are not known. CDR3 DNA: TGCGCCAGCAGCCACAACGACAGGGGGCGAGATGAGCAGTTCTTC. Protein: CASSHNDRGRDEQFF.